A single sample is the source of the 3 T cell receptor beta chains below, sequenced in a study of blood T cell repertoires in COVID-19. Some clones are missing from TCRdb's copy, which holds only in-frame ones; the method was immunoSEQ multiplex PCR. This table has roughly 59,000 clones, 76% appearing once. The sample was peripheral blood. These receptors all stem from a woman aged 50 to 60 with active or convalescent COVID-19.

The CDR3 loop is CASSLDWGRSRETQYF. DNA of the CDR3: TGTGCCAGCAGCTTGGATTGGGGGAGGAGCAGAGAGACCCAGTACTTC. V is TRBV5-4 and J is TRBJ2-5; D is perhaps TRBD2 (6 bases). The germline CDR1 and CDR2 sequences are SGHNT and YYREEE (reference sequence). Trimming left V 0 bases short and J 4 bases short, with 16 bases between. The CDR3 has 16 residues.

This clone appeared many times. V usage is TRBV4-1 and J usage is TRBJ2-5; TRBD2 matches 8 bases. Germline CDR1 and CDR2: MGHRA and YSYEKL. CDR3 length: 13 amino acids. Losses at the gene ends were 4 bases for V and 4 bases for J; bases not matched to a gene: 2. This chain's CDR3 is CASSRLAGETQYF. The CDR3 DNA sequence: TGCGCCAGCAGCCGGCTAGCGGGAGAGACCCAGTACTTC.

CDR3 sequence (DNA): TGTGCCATCAGTGAGTCGACCCTAGCCCACGAGCAGTACTTC. Residues: CAISESTLAHEQYF. The chain has TRBV10-3 and TRBJ2-7; tentative D call: TRBD2 (5 bases). Germline V gene sequence: CDR1 ENHRY, CDR2 SYGVKD. The CDR3 sequence is 14 residues long. V lost 0 bases and J lost 5, with 11 bases in between.